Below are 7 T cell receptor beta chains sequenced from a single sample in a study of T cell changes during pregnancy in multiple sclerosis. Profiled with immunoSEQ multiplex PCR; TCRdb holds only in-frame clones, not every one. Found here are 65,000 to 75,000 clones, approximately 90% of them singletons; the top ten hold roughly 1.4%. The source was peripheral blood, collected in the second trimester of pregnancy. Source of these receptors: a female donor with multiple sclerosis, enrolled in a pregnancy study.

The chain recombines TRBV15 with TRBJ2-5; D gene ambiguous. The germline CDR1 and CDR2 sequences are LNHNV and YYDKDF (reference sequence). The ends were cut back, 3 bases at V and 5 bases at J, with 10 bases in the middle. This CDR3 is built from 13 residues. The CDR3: CATSRGLWETQYF. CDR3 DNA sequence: TGTGCCACCAGCAGGGGCCTCTGGGAGACCCAGTACTTC.

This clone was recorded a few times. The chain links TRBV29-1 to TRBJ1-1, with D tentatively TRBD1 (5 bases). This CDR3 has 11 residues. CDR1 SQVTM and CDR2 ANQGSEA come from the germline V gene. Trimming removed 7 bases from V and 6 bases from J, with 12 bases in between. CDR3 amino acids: CSAQPGPEAFF. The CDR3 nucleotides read TGCAGCGCACAACCAGGGCCTGAAGCTTTCTTT.

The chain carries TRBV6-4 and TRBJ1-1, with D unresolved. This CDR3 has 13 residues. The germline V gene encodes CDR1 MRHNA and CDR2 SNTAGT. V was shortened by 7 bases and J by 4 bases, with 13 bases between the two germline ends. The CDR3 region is CASTNGEPTEAFF. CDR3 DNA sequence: TGTGCCAGCACAAATGGGGAGCCCACTGAAGCTTTCTTT.

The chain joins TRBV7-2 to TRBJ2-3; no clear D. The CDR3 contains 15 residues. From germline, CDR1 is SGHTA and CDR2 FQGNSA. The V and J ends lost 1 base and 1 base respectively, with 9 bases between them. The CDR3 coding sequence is TGTGCCAGCAGCTTAGGCGGTTGGGGCACAGATACGCAGTATTTT. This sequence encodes CASSLGGWGTDTQYF.

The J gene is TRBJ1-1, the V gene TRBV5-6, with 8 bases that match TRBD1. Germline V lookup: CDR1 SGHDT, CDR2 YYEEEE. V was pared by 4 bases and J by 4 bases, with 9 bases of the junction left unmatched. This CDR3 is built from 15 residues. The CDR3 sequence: CASSRSGQGITEAFF. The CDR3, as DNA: TGTGCCAGCAGCCGAAGCGGACAGGGAATCACTGAAGCTTTCTTT.

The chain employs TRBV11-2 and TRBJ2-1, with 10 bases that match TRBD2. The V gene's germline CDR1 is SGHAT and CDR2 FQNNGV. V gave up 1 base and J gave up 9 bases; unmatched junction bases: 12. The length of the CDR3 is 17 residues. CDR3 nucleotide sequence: TGTGCCAGCAGCTTAGTGAGATTAGCGGGGGGCACGGGTGAGCAGTTCTTC. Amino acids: CASSLVRLAGGTGEQFF.

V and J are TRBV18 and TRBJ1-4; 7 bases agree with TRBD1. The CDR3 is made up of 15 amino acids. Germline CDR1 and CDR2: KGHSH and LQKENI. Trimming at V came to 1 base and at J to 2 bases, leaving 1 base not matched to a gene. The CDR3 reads CASSPQQGTNEKLFF. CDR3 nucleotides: TGTGCCAGCTCACCACAACAGGGGACTAATGAAAAACTGTTTTTT.